What follows is one T cell receptor beta chain and its context. Its antigen is unknown. The data originate from a study of cytomegalovirus exposure and HLA in healthy donors. Turning to the study itself: For the approximately 410 genotyped donors, roughly 81% fell within the Caucasian-associated ancestry cluster. Study results and caveats: In a later analysis, an Asian-associated ancestry cluster reportedly showed fewer N-insertions than the roughly 730-donor mean.

It was with 60 Vbeta and 13 Jbeta primers that the PCR ran. The repertoire was sequenced with immunoSEQ multiplex PCR; TCRdb's copy has only in-frame clones and lacks some. The sample includes some 100,000 clones, 70% to 80% of them seen just once. Donors were nominally healthy when sampled, though unrecorded immune exposures were likely. CDR1 is SGDLS, CDR2 YYNGEE, per germline. The CDR3 length is 15 residues. V lost 0 bases and J lost 5, with 14 bases in between. What was sequenced was PBMCs. The TCR was taken from a human donor in good health. The genes are TRBV9 and TRBJ2-5, with D uncertain. The CDR3: CASSVGSSSLETQYF. The CDR3 DNA reads TGTGCCAGCAGCGTAGGCAGTAGCTCTCTGGAGACCCAGTACTTC.